The following is a T cell receptor beta chain sequence with its context. Its antigen is as yet unknown. Repertoires were generated with immunoSEQ multiplex PCR, while TCRdb's copy carries only in-frame clones and drops some. The sample has some 57,000 clones; approximately 79% are singletons. This sample is part of a study of memory CD4+ T cells and cytomegalovirus serostatus. Study conclusions and caveats: Suggested: most of the CMV-linked TCR signature lies in CD4+ memory cells. Median bootstrapped AUC for CMV status was just under 0.97 originally, about 0.9 US-trained.

This CDR3 has 16 residues. In germline, CDR1 is MNHEY, CDR2 SMNVEV (reference sequence). V lost 5 bases and J 1 base, leaving 17 bases between the germline ends. The sort gate was single viable CD3+CD4+CD8-CD45RO+ cells for memory CD4+ T cells. This receptor was obtained from an adult in good health and CMV-seronegative. V gene TRBV27 combines with J gene TRBJ1-1; no clear D. The sample consisted of memory CD4+ T cells from blood. CDR3 nucleotide sequence: TGTGCCAGCAGTAAATACCGGACGGTCTCGAACACTGAAGCTTTCTTT. Translation: CASSKYRTVSNTEAFF.